These T cell receptor beta chains were read from a single sample in a study of blood T cell repertoires in COVID-19. Sequenced by immunoSEQ multiplex PCR; TCRdb stores in-frame clones only, minus some. Of 450,000 to 500,000 clones listed, 70% to 90% are singletons. The sequencing input was PBMCs or T cells enriched from blood (not recorded which). The receptor set was obtained from a woman aged 60-70 years who had recovered from COVID-19. Each CDR3 is given with its conserved first and last residue. D genes are given only for firm matches. Expanded clones are given a class, and other clones once, few, many or no size at all.

d_gene,abundance,v_gene,j_gene,CDR3aa,CDR3nt
TRBD1,-,TRBV9,TRBJ1-2,CASSGGDRVSGYTF,TGTGCCAGCAGCGGAGGGGACAGGGTAAGCGGCTACACCTTC
TRBD1,-,TRBV5-6,TRBJ2-2,CASSLQGAMVTGELFF,TGTGCCAGCAGCTTACAGGGGGCGATGGTCACCGGGGAGCTGTTTTTT
-,-,TRBV6-6,TRBJ1-2,CASHEGGYGYTF,TGTGCCAGCCATGAGGGAGGCTATGGCTACACCTTC
-,once,TRBV18,TRBJ2-2,CASSPVVSSTGELFF,TGTGCCAGCTCACCGGTCGTATCGAGCACCGGGGAGCTGTTTTTT
-,-,TRBV5-6,TRBJ1-2,CASSFQGGDYGYTF,TGTGCCAGCAGCTTCCAGGGTGGCGACTATGGCTACACCTTC
-,-,TRBV5-1,TRBJ2-1,CASSLDWSYNEQFF,TGCGCCAGCAGTCTGGACTGGTCCTACAATGAGCAGTTCTTC
TRBD1,-,TRBV24-1,TRBJ2-1,CATSDSDRGRGRNNEQFF,TGTGCCACCAGTGACTCCGACAGGGGGCGCGGGCGCAACAATGAGCAGTTCTTC
-,-,TRBV5-1,TRBJ1-2,CASSQKTEVDGYTF,TGCGCCAGCAGCCAGAAAACCGAGGTGGATGGCTACACCTTC
-,few,TRBV2,TRBJ1-5,CASSEQAQPQHF,TGTGCCAGCAGTGAACAGGCTCAGCCCCAGCATTTT
TRBD2,-,TRBV29-1,TRBJ2-3,CSVERTRGTQYF,TGCAGCGTAGAACGGACTAGGGGTACGCAGTATTTT
-,-,TRBV6-5,TRBJ1-2,CASSTLEGYGYTF,TGTGCCAGCAGTACCCTGGAGGGTTATGGCTACACCTTC
-,once,TRBV9,TRBJ2-2,CASSVNPAARINTGELFF,TGTGCCAGCAGCGTAAATCCAGCGGCGAGGATTAACACCGGGGAGCTGTTTTTT
-,-,TRBV7-2,TRBJ2-2,CASSLNAGPAGELFF,TGTGCCAGCAGCTTAAATGCGGGGCCAGCCGGGGAGCTGTTTTTT
-,-,TRBV12-5,TRBJ1-1,CASGFAPIRFDRPMNTEAFF,TGTGCTAGTGGTTTCGCCCCGATTCGATTCGACAGGCCAATGAACACTGAAGCTTTCTTT
TRBD1,-,TRBV6-1,TRBJ1-2,CASSEAMTGDKYGYTF,TGTGCCAGCAGTGAAGCGATGACAGGGGACAAATATGGCTACACCTTC
-,-,TRBV29-1,TRBJ1-2,CSVETGPYGYTF,TGCAGCGTAGAAACAGGGCCCTATGGCTACACCTTC
-,-,TRBV9,TRBJ1-2,CASSGGTKGTLRGYTF,TGTGCCAGCAGCGGGGGGACAAAGGGTACGCTACGTGGCTACACCTTC
TRBD1,-,TRBV4-1,TRBJ1-6,CASSRDRGGGPLHF,TGCGCCAGCAGCCGGGACAGGGGAGGGGGGCCCCTCCACTTT
-,-,TRBV18,TRBJ1-5,CASSPDMSNQPQHF,TGTGCCAGCTCACCCGACATGAGCAATCAGCCCCAGCATTTT
-,once,TRBV15,TRBJ1-4,CATSSPGNVATNEKLFF,TGTGCCACCAGCAGCCCCGGGAACGTTGCAACTAATGAAAAACTGTTTTTT
TRBD1,-,TRBV27,TRBJ1-3,CASSLRQGDTIYF,TGTGCCAGCAGTTTAAGACAGGGAGACACCATATATTTT
-,-,TRBV19,TRBJ2-3,CASSIVSLQDTQYF,TGTGCCAGTAGTATTGTTTCACTACAAGATACGCAGTATTTT